A selection of T cell receptor beta chains follows, all from one sample in a study of T cells in localized non-small cell lung cancer. Using immunoSEQ multiplex PCR, the repertoire was profiled, and TCRdb retains in-frame clones only, with some absent. The table shows tens of thousands of clones, with 94% occurring only once. The sequencing here drew on peripheral blood, taken before any cancer treatment. The receptors derive from a woman aged 40 to 75 with stage I lung adenocarcinoma. Both conserved end residues are part of each CDR3. D genes are given only for firm matches. Clone size, where shown, is once, few, many, or a class for clones that have expanded.

>TRBJ2-7|TRBD1|-|TRBV5-1
TGCGCCAGCAGCCCCGGACAGGGAAGGATTTCCGAGCAGTACTTC
CASSPGQGRISEQYF
>TRBJ2-1|-|-|TRBV19
TGTGCCAGTAGTCGGAACGAGGGGGGCGGGGAGCAGTTCTTC
CASSRNEGGGEQFF
>TRBJ1-5|-|once|TRBV18
TGTGCCAGCTCAGCAGGGGTAGGCAATCAGCCCCAGCATTTT
CASSAGVGNQPQHF
>TRBJ1-1|-|-|TRBV2
TGTGCCAGCAGTGTGGACGGGAACACTGAAGCTTTCTTT
CASSVDGNTEAFF
>TRBJ2-3|TRBD2|-|TRBV7-2
TGTGCCAGCAGCTTAGGGACTAGCGGGGTCGGACGACCGAGTTTT
CASSLGTSGVGRPSF
>TRBJ1-1|-|-|TRBV10-3
TGTGCCATCAGTGAGTGGGGGTCGGGCACTGAAGCTTTCTTT
CAISEWGSGTEAFF
>TRBJ1-2|-|-|TRBV28
TGTGCCAGCAGTTTTTACGGCAGTTCCTATGGCTACACCTTC
CASSFYGSSYGYTF
>TRBJ2-1|TRBD2|-|TRBV7-2
TGTGCCAGCAGCTTAGTCGGGACTAGGGAGTTCTTC
CASSLVGTREFF
>TRBJ2-1|-|-|TRBV15
TGTGCCACCAGCAGAGTAACTAACAATGAGCAGTTCTTC
CATSRVTNNEQFF
>TRBJ2-7|TRBD1|-|TRBV27
TGTGCCAGCAGTCAACTACGGGACAGGACCTACGAGCAGTACTTC
CASSQLRDRTYEQYF
>TRBJ1-4|TRBD1|once|TRBV19
TGTGCCAGTAGTATTCTGACAGGGGGCACTAATGAAAAACTGTTTTTT
CASSILTGGTNEKLFF
>TRBJ2-3|TRBD2|-|TRBV7-2
TGTGCCAGCAGCTTAGTTCGCCCCGCTAGCGGGCCCACAGATACGCAGTATTTT
CASSLVRPASGPTDTQYF
>TRBJ2-1|TRBD2|-|TRBV14
TGTGCCAGCAGCAAGGGACTAGGGGAGCAGTTCTTC
CASSKGLGEQFF
>TRBJ2-3|TRBD1|-|TRBV11-3
TGTGCCAGCAGCCAGGGGGCGGCATCCGGGGTGGATACGCAGTATTTT
CASSQGAASGVDTQYF
>TRBJ1-1|TRBD1|-|TRBV7-3
TGTGCCAGCAGCCCACAGCCAGGGGGCATGAACACTGAAGCTTTCTTT
CASSPQPGGMNTEAFF
>TRBJ2-1|-|once|TRBV19
TGTGCCAGTAGGCGCGTTTTGGACTTCGCCTCCTACAATGAGCAGTTCTTC
CASRRVLDFASYNEQFF
>TRBJ1-6|-|-|TRBV5-1
TGCGCCAGCAGCTTGGGGGGTACCTATAATTCACCCCTCCACTTT
CASSLGGTYNSPLHF
>TRBJ1-6|-|-|TRBV28
TGTGCCAGCGTTCCAAGGGACTATAATTCACCCCTCCACTTT
CASVPRDYNSPLHF